Below are 23 T cell receptor beta chains sequenced from a single sample in a study of blood T cells in healthy people across ages. A sample-barcoded 5' primer and a J-beta primer mix were used in a second PCR of about 7 to 12 cycles. TCRdb analysed the 5' RACE reads with MiXCR anew, one entry per CDR3 protein. The table records about 1.4 million distinct CDR3 sequences, roughly 60% of them present only once. The sequencing input was blood. All receptors derive from a man aged 18 to 30 in good health.

In this sample, this clonotype turned up once. The chain employs TRBV29-1 and TRBJ1-1, with D possibly matching TRBD1 (5 bases). Trimming cost V 4 bases and J 7 bases, with 16 bases left between them. The CDR3 extends over 13 amino acids. Germline V gene data show CDR1 as SQVTM and CDR2 as ANQGSEA. CDR3 region: CSVGAGQVDEAFF. CDR3 bases: TGCAGCGTTGGGGCAGGGCAGGTGGATGAAGCTTTCTTT.

This clonotype was counted only a few times. This chain uses TRBV12-3 or TRBV12-4 with TRBJ2-4; possibly TRBD2 for D (5 bases). V lost 2 bases, J lost 3 bases, and 17 bases lay in between. The length of the CDR3 is 17 residues. CDR3 sequence reads: CASSLWMREFGKNIQYF. In DNA form, the CDR3 reads TGTGCCAGCAGTTTATGGATGAGGGAGTTTGGCAAAAACATTCAGTACTTC.

This clonotype was counted only a few times. The chain is built from TRBV11-2 and TRBJ2-4, with 7 bases matching TRBD1. The last part of the DNA fits TRBJ2-7 better; the J call may be wrong. The CDR3 loop spans 14 amino acids. Germline CDR1 reads SGHAT; CDR2 reads FQNNGV. CDR3 amino acids: CASSSIIQGYEQYF. Here the CDR3 DNA reads TGTGCCAGCAGCTCAATAATACAGGGGTACGAGCAGTACTTC.

The chain has TRBV7-9 and TRBJ1-1; TRBD1 is a possible D gene (5 bases). Germline-derived CDR1 and CDR2 are SEHNR and FQNEAQ (reference sequence). V was trimmed by 4 bases and J by 4 bases, leaving 13 bases between them. The CDR3 is 14 residues long. The CDR3 loop is CASSSFRGGTEAFF. CDR3 DNA sequence: TGTGCCAGCAGCTCCTTTCGGGGGGGCACTGAAGCTTTCTTT.

This clonotype was seen a few times. The rearrangement uses TRBV25-1 and TRBJ2-3, with a tentative D call TRBD1 (5 bases). This CDR3 has 13 residues. Deletions cut 8 bases from V and 2 bases from J, with 11 bases between. Germline V CDR1 and CDR2: MGHDK, SYGVNS. DNA for the CDR3: TGTGCCAGCGGTTCAGGGTCCACAGATACGCAGTATTTT. Translated, it gives CASGSGSTDTQYF.

The chain joins TRBV11-2 to TRBJ1-1, with no clear D. V was trimmed by 0 bases and J by 5 bases, leaving 13 bases between them. The V gene's germline CDR1 is SGHAT and CDR2 FQNNGV. This CDR3 spans 15 amino acids. CDR3 protein: CASSLDKPLTTEAFF. CDR3 nucleotide sequence: TGTGCCAGCAGCTTAGATAAACCTCTGACTACTGAAGCTTTCTTT.

The J gene is TRBJ2-5, the V gene TRBV10-3; D is perhaps TRBD2 (5 bases). The DNA matches TRBJ2-7 better at its end, which makes the J call doubtful. CDR3 length equals 17 residues. Germline CDR1 is ENHRY and CDR2 is SYGVKD. Here the CDR3 reads CAISESSGGQVSDEQYF. The CDR3 coding sequence is TGTGCCATCAGTGAGTCGAGCGGAGGCCAGGTTAGCGACGAGCAGTACTTC.

This clonotype was counted many times. The chain employs TRBV7-9 and TRBJ1-2; D unresolved. In germline, CDR1 is SEHNR, CDR2 FQNEAQ (reference sequence). The CDR3 is made up of 10 amino acids. V lost 1 base and J 6 bases, leaving 0 bases between the germline ends. The CDR3 sequence: CASSLDGYTF. CDR3 coding DNA: TGTGCCAGCAGCTTAGATGGCTACACCTTC.

The V call is TRBV6-2 or TRBV6-3, the J call TRBJ1-1; 8 bases are shared with TRBD1. The CDR3 has 15 amino acids. Germline V CDR1 and CDR2: MNHEY, SVGEGT. V shed 8 bases and J 1 base; nucleotides not matched to a gene: 9. The CDR3 protein is CASARGDRPNTEAFF. As DNA, the CDR3 is TGTGCCAGCGCGAGGGGGGACAGGCCGAACACTGAAGCTTTCTTT.

With respect to this clonotype: An end of the junction differs from the germline gene, which may be a read error. The rearrangement joins TRBV28 to TRBJ1-2; perhaps TRBD1 as D (6 bases). Germline V CDR1 and CDR2: MDHEN, SYDVKM. The CDR3 is 15 residues long. The CDR3 sequence: CASSYQGRSNYGHTF. In nucleotides, the CDR3 is TGTGCCAGCAGTTACCAGGGGCGAAGTAACTATGGCCACACCTTC.

There are many counts of this clonotype. In nucleotides, the CDR3 is TGTGCCAGCAGTCCCTCGGGGGAGACCCAGTACTTC. Translated, it gives CASSPSGETQYF. The V gene is TRBV27, the J gene TRBJ2-5, with a weak D call TRBD2 (5 bases). In germline, CDR1 is MNHEY, CDR2 SMNVEV (reference sequence). The CDR3 extends over 12 amino acids. Trimming removed 5 bases at V and 5 bases at J, with 9 bases between.

This clonotype was observed a single time. The CDR3 region is CASSPGTGPVNTEAFF. The CDR3 nucleotides are TGTGCCAGCAGCCCAGGGACAGGACCCGTGAACACTGAAGCTTTCTTT. The chain is built from TRBV7-9 and TRBJ1-1, with 8 bases matching TRBD1. The germline gives CDR1 SEHNR, CDR2 FQNEAQ (reference sequence). The length of the CDR3 is 16 residues. Trimming at V came to 5 bases and at J to 0 bases, leaving 8 bases not matched to a gene.

Points on this clonotype: Its ends do not fully match the called genes, so a read error is possible. The V call is TRBV5-1, the J call TRBJ2-5; D may match TRBD1 or TRBD2 (5 bases each). CDR3 length: 15 residues. The germline gives CDR1 SGHRS, CDR2 YFSETQ. Written as DNA, the CDR3 is TGCGCCAGCAGCTTAGCAGGGACCAACCAAAAGACCCAGTACTTC. It specifies CASSLAGTNQKTQYF.

This chain links TRBV5-1 with TRBJ2-7; TRBD1 might be the D (5 bases). Germline-derived CDR1 and CDR2 are SGHRS and YFSETQ. This CDR3 is built from 15 residues. Trimming pared 0 bases from V and 1 base from J, leaving 11 bases between. The CDR3 spells CASSLDQGTSYEQYF. The CDR3 DNA is TGCGCCAGCAGCTTGGACCAGGGAACTTCCTACGAGCAGTACTTC.

The V call is TRBV6-2 or TRBV6-3, the J call TRBJ1-1; 7 bases are shared with TRBD1. The germline CDR1 and CDR2 sequences are MNHEY and SVGEGT. With 2 bases clipped from V and 4 bases from J, the junction kept 7 bases outside the gene matches. CDR3 size: 15 residues. This CDR3 is CASSYPNRGFTEAFF. In nucleotides, the CDR3 is TGTGCCAGCAGTTACCCAAACAGGGGATTCACTGAAGCTTTCTTT.

The CDR3 loop reads CASSQAFDRTRTQYF. In DNA form, the CDR3 reads TGCGCCAGCAGCCAAGCGTTCGACAGGACTCGCACCCAGTACTTC. The genes are TRBV4-3 and TRBJ2-5, with a tentative D call TRBD1 (6 bases). Trimming stripped 1 base from V and 8 bases from J, with 17 bases between. CDR3 size: 15 residues. The germline V gene encodes CDR1 LGHNA and CDR2 YSLEER.

This chain joins TRBV20-1 and TRBJ2-2; D is possibly TRBD2 (5 bases). Germline V gene lookup returns CDR1 DFQATT and CDR2 SNEGSKA (reference sequence). The length of the CDR3 is 13 residues. Trimming took off 3 bases at V and 9 bases at J, with 14 bases between the two ends. The DNA for the CDR3 is TGCAGTGCTAGTCGAGGGTCGAGGAGGGAGCTGTTTTTT. The encoded protein is CSASRGSRRELFF.

V gene TRBV28 combines with J gene TRBJ1-2; a possible D gene is TRBD1 (6 bases). The germline gives CDR1 MDHEN, CDR2 SYDVKM. The CDR3 is 14 residues long. The V end lost 6 bases, the J end lost 4 bases, and 15 bases lay between the germline ends. The CDR3 nucleotides read TGTGCCAGCAGGCCACAGGGACTTTTCTATGGCTACACCTTC. Amino acids: CASRPQGLFYGYTF.

The chain links TRBV25-1 to TRBJ2-7, with a possible D match to TRBD1 (7 bases). Trimming cost V 1 base and J 6 bases, with 19 bases left between them. Germline assignment: CDR1 MGHDK and CDR2 SYGVNS. The CDR3 consists of 16 residues. In DNA form, the CDR3 reads TGTGCCAGCAGTGAATCTCTGGTGGGGCAGGGGGGCGAGCAGTACTTC. Residues: CASSESLVGQGGEQYF.

This clonotype was detected a few times. The V gene is TRBV2, the J gene TRBJ2-7, with D perhaps TRBD1 or TRBD2 (7 bases each). Germline CDR1 is SNHLY and CDR2 is FYNNEI. Trimming removed 4 bases at V and 2 bases at J, with 15 bases between. The CDR3 runs to 15 residues. CDR3 sequence: CASSASAGTAYEQYF. The CDR3 DNA follows: TGTGCCAGCAGTGCATCAGCGGGGACAGCCTACGAGCAGTACTTC.

V gene TRBV4-1 combines with J gene TRBJ2-1, with D maybe TRBD2 (5 bases). Germline CDR1 and CDR2: MGHRA and YSYEKL. CDR3 length equals 13 residues. V dropped 3 bases and J dropped 5 bases, with 8 bases sitting between them. The CDR3 DNA sequence: TGCGCCAGCAGCCACGGAGGCCACAATGAGCAGTTCTTC. Residues: CASSHGGHNEQFF.

The gene calls are TRBV6-2 or TRBV6-3 and TRBJ2-3, with 8 bases identical to TRBD1. CDR1 is MNHEY and CDR2 is SVGEGT in the germline V gene. The ends lost 5 bases at V and 0 bases at J; junction bases unmatched: 10. This CDR3 is 17 amino acids long. CDR3 in amino acids: CASSRQGPGRSTDTQYF. CDR3 in DNA: TGTGCCAGCAGTCGACAGGGGCCAGGGAGGAGCACAGATACGCAGTATTTT.

The chain recombines TRBV6-6 with TRBJ1-2; TRBD1 aligns across 9 bases. The CDR3 consists of 15 residues. The ends lost 2 bases at V and 3 bases at J; junction bases unmatched: 4. Germline loops: CDR1 MNHNY, CDR2 SVGAGI (reference sequence). In DNA, the CDR3 is TGTGCCAGCAGTTACCGCAGGACAGGGGACTATGGCTACACCTTC. It is translated as CASSYRRTGDYGYTF.